The 22 T cell receptor beta chains below all came from one sample that was sequenced in a study of Ad26.COV2.S vaccination and SARS-CoV-2 variants. Treatment denoted: roughly 19 received Ad26.COV2.S at low or high dose, single or two shots; 5 received placebo; per-sample allocation not given. Samples were taken on day 63 after the first vaccine or placebo injection. Produced via immunoSEQ multiplex PCR; TCRdb's table is partial and in-frame only. The sample shows hundreds of thousands of clones, 89% of them seen only once. The sample was peripheral blood, taken in a trial of Ad26.COV2.S vaccine versus placebo. Receptor source: a person aged 18 to 59 who received the Ad26.COV2.S COVID-19 vaccine or a placebo.

The V and J genes are TRBV6-2 or TRBV6-3 and TRBJ2-1, with D perhaps matching TRBD1 (5 bases). The CDR3 runs 14 residues. V was shortened by 2 bases and J by 6 bases, with 11 bases between the two germline ends. The germline gives CDR1 MNHEY, CDR2 SVGEGT. CDR3 amino acids: CASSYGAGPNEQFF. The CDR3 DNA sequence: TGTGCCAGCAGTTACGGGGCAGGGCCCAATGAGCAGTTCTTC.

J is TRBJ2-2 and V is TRBV19; TRBD2 matches at 12 bases. With V trimmed by 4 bases and J by 5 bases, 5 bases remained unmatched. The CDR3 runs to 16 residues. Germline CDR1 is LNHDA and CDR2 is SQIVND (reference sequence). The chain's CDR3 is CASSTRTSGKTGELFF. The CDR3 nucleotides read TGTGCCAGTAGTACTCGGACTAGCGGGAAGACCGGGGAGCTGTTTTTT.

This rearrangement joins TRBV3-1 (or the pseudogene TRBV3-2) to TRBJ2-1; unclear D gene. Germline V gives CDR1 LGHDT, CDR2 YNNKEL (reference sequence). Trimming stripped 5 bases from V and 0 bases from J, with 11 bases between. The CDR3 spans 15 residues. The CDR3 here is CASSSFMSSYNEQFF. CDR3 DNA sequence: TGTGCCAGCAGCTCGTTTATGAGCTCCTACAATGAGCAGTTCTTC.

V gene TRBV19 combines with J gene TRBJ1-3; D remains ambiguous. Between the trimmed V and J ends, which lost 7 bases and 1 base, there was a span of 14 bases. The CDR3 sequence is 15 residues long. Looked up from germline, CDR1 is LNHDA and CDR2 is SQIVND (reference sequence). Written as DNA, the CDR3 is TGTGCCAGTAAGTTTGACGGCGCATCTGGAAACACCATATATTTT. This gives the protein CASKFDGASGNTIYF.

This chain links TRBV5-3 with TRBJ2-4; the D gene is possibly TRBD1 (6 bases). TRBV5-3 is marked as an open reading frame, function uncertain. CDR3 length: 16 residues. V was trimmed by 3 bases and J by 0 bases, leaving 13 bases between them. The CDR3 DNA is TGTGCCAGAAGCTCCGGACAGCTGCTAGCCAAAAACATTCAGTACTTC. Protein sequence: CARSSGQLLAKNIQYF.

The CDR3 DNA follows: TGTGCCAGCAGCTTAGGGGGAGGGGGCACTGAAGCTTTCTTT. This codes for CASSLGGGGTEAFF. This sequence joins TRBV7-8 and TRBJ1-1; a weak D match, TRBD1 (6 bases). The germline V gene has CDR1 SGHVS and CDR2 FQNEAQ. Trimming pared 1 base from V and 4 bases from J, leaving 10 bases between. The CDR3 covers 14 residues.

V and J are TRBV19 and TRBJ1-5; 12 bases agree with TRBD1. J was trimmed by 6 bases and V by 4 bases; bases with no gene match: 4. Germline CDR1 LNHDA, CDR2 SQIVND (reference sequence). There are 15 residues in the CDR3. The CDR3 spells CASSRGTGGVQPQHF. The CDR3, as DNA: TGTGCCAGTAGTAGAGGGACAGGGGGCGTTCAGCCCCAGCATTTT.

The rearrangement uses TRBV18 and TRBJ1-1, with 8 bases identical to TRBD1. CDR3 length: 14 residues. V lost 3 bases and J lost 7; bases outside the gene matches: 7. Looked up from germline, CDR1 is KGHSH and CDR2 is LQKENI. CDR3 protein: CASSPRQGAVEAFF. DNA of the CDR3: TGTGCCAGCTCACCTCGGCAGGGGGCGGTTGAAGCTTTCTTT.

The chain uses TRBV12-3 or TRBV12-4 and TRBJ2-5; D is undetermined. The CDR3 sequence is 13 residues long. The V end lost 4 bases, the J end lost 8 bases, and 14 bases lay between the germline ends. For the CDR3, the DNA is TGTGCCAGCAGTTCCGGGCCCGGTTTTACCCAGTACTTC. Its protein product is CASSSGPGFTQYF.

The chain has TRBV5-6 and TRBJ1-5, with D uncertain. The CDR3 consists of 13 residues. With 4 bases removed from V and 6 bases from J, the gap between germline ends came to 11 bases. Germline lookup yields CDR1 SGHDT and CDR2 YYEEEE. The CDR3 is CASSPRWGQPQHF. In DNA, the CDR3 is TGTGCCAGCAGCCCAAGGTGGGGTCAGCCCCAGCATTTT. Together with reference TRBV5-6 and TRBJ1-5, the CDR3 gives the full variable domain: DAGVTQSPTHLIKTRGQQVTLRCSPKSGHDTVSWYQQALGQGPQFIFQYYEEEERQRGNFPDRFSGHQFPNYSSELNVNALLLGDSALYLCASSPRWGQPQHFGDGTRLSIL.

This chain uses TRBV27 with TRBJ1-2; no firm D call. V was cut by 6 bases and J by 5 bases, with 10 bases left in between. The germline V gene encodes CDR1 MNHEY and CDR2 SMNVEV (reference sequence). The CDR3 has 12 residues. CDR3 amino acids: CASRADMYGYTF. In nucleotides, the CDR3 is TGTGCCAGCAGAGCTGATATGTATGGCTACACCTTC.

This chain joins TRBV5-4 and TRBJ2-5; D gene uncertain. The CDR3 is made up of 15 amino acids. Trimming left V 6 bases short and J 7 bases short, with 22 bases between. Germline V CDR1 and CDR2: SGHNT, YYREEE (reference sequence). CDR3 region: CASTQTVDRSGTQYF. Here the CDR3 DNA reads TGTGCCAGCACGCAGACGGTAGACCGGTCAGGGACCCAGTACTTC.

The chain carries TRBV11-2 and TRBJ2-1; 12 bases are a match to TRBD2. V lost 1 base, J lost 11 bases, and 9 bases stayed unmatched. CDR1 and CDR2 from the germline V gene are SGHAT and FQNNGV. The CDR3 is made up of 16 amino acids. The CDR3, as DNA: TGTGCCAGCAGCTTAGTGTGGACTAGCGGGAACAGCCAGCAGTTCTTC. This codes for CASSLVWTSGNSQQFF.

The rearrangement joins TRBV2 to TRBJ1-1, with no clear D. The CDR3 length is 13 residues. The germline V gene encodes CDR1 SNHLY and CDR2 FYNNEI. V dropped 6 bases and J dropped 0 bases, with 8 bases sitting between them. CDR3 residues: CASRVTMNTEAFF. The CDR3 nucleotides read TGTGCCAGCAGGGTGACAATGAACACTGAAGCTTTCTTT.

The chain recombines TRBV4-3 with TRBJ2-2, with 14 bases identical to TRBD2. The CDR3 extends over 18 amino acids. Germline lookup yields CDR1 LGHNA and CDR2 YSLEER. V dropped 0 bases and J dropped 3; count of bases not matched to a gene: 3. CDR3 sequence: CASSQDWTSGGYTGELFF. CDR3 DNA: TGCGCCAGCAGCCAAGACTGGACTAGCGGGGGGTACACCGGGGAGCTGTTTTTT.

The chain links TRBV14 to TRBJ2-2, with TRBD2 matching over 12 bases. The CDR3 has 16 residues. Germline assignment: CDR1 SGHDN and CDR2 FVKESK. J was trimmed by 6 bases and V by 4 bases; bases with no gene match: 6. This CDR3 is CASSLAGTSGSGELFF. The DNA of the CDR3 is TGTGCCAGCAGCCTAGCCGGGACTAGCGGGTCCGGGGAGCTGTTTTTT.

The chain links TRBV5-1 to TRBJ2-2; D is possibly TRBD1 or TRBD2 (5 bases each). Trimming removed 0 bases at V and 5 bases at J, with 23 bases between. This CDR3 region has 19 residues. CDR1 is SGHRS and CDR2 is YFSETQ in the germline V gene. CDR3 bases: TGCGCCAGCAGCTTGGAACCCTCAGGTGGGACGGTCGGAACCGGGGAGCTGTTTTTT. Residues: CASSLEPSGGTVGTGELFF.

The chain joins TRBV11-2 to TRBJ2-4, with unresolved D. Germline V gene data show CDR1 as SGHAT and CDR2 as FQNNGV. V shed 1 base and J shed 1 base, with 5 bases lying between them. The CDR3 is made up of 14 amino acids. As DNA, the CDR3 is TGTGCCAGCAGCTTAGCAGCGGCCAAAAACATTCAGTACTTC. It translates to CASSLAAAKNIQYF.

The rearrangement links TRBV7-2 to TRBJ1-5, with D uncertain. Germline CDR1 is SGHTA and CDR2 is FQGNSA. V was shortened by 1 base and J by 4 bases, with 11 bases between the two germline ends. The CDR3 length is 15 residues. CDR3 nucleotides: TGTGCCAGCAGCTTAGAGGTTTTTCGGAATCAGCCCCAGCATTTT. Translation gives CASSLEVFRNQPQHF.

V usage is TRBV30 and J usage is TRBJ1-5, with a tentative D call TRBD1 (5 bases). V was pared by 0 bases and J by 0 bases, with 9 bases between. The CDR3 totals 15 residues. Germline assignment: CDR1 GTSNPN and CDR2 SVGIG (reference sequence). The CDR3, as DNA: TGTGCCTGGAGTGTGTCAGGGTCTAGCAATCAGCCCCAGCATTTT. Its translation: CAWSVSGSSNQPQHF.

The V call is TRBV2, the J call TRBJ2-7, with 9 bases identical to TRBD1. V lost 6 bases to trimming and J lost 1 base; unmatched junction nucleotides: 10. This CDR3 has 16 residues. Germline CDR1 and CDR2: SNHLY and FYNNEI. The CDR3 reads CASRDGQGIQSYEQYF. The DNA for the CDR3 is TGTGCCAGCAGGGACGGACAGGGGATTCAATCCTACGAGCAGTACTTC.

Here the CDR3 DNA reads TGTGCCAGCAGCCAATTAGGGGGACGGCCCCAGCATTTT. This sequence encodes CASSQLGGRPQHF. The chain has TRBV3-1 (or the pseudogene TRBV3-2) and TRBJ1-5; possibly TRBD1 for D (6 bases). This CDR3 comprises 13 residues. The germline V gene has CDR1 LGHDT and CDR2 YNNKEL (reference sequence). The V and J ends lost 2 bases and 9 bases respectively, with 11 bases between them.